What follows is one T cell receptor (beta chain) and its context. Its matching antigen is unknown. The data were obtained in a study of identical twins. The study's findings and limits: Recombination models fit unrelated individuals' TCR alpha sharing but underestimated twins'.

TCRdb reprocessed the 5' RACE reads via MiXCR and lists one record per CDR3 protein. The sample yields 650,000 to 750,000 distinct CDR3 sequences, 21% seen once. V was trimmed by 3 bases and J by 3 bases, leaving 10 bases between them. Germline V gene sequence: CDR1 SGHDT, CDR2 YYEEEE. CDR3 length: 13 amino acids. The same data also went into a second study, on T cells expressing NK-cell markers. That source notes: CD3+CD56+NKG2C+, CD3+CD56+NKG2C- and CD3+CD56-NKG2C+ T cells, once sorted, supplied the TCR beta repertoires. In the group of eight sequenced donors, seven were HCMV-seropositive and one was seronegative.

The sequenced sample consisted of PBMCs. This chain connects TRBV5-6 to TRBJ2-7, with unresolved D. The clonotype originates from a woman between 18 and 30 years old in good health. In DNA, the CDR3 is TGTGCCAGCAGCTCAATAGGAGTCTACGAGCAGTACTTC. It yields the protein CASSSIGVYEQYF.